Shown below are 31 T cell receptor beta chains from a single sample sequenced in a study of cytomegalovirus exposure and HLA in healthy donors. Researchers ran the PCR with 60 Vbeta and 13 Jbeta primers. The repertoire was sequenced with immunoSEQ multiplex PCR; TCRdb's copy has only in-frame clones and lacks some. The table has roughly 84,000 clones, 78% seen once. The sequencing input was PBMCs. The source of these receptors is a male donor in good health and CMV-seropositive.

V gene TRBV7-2 combines with J gene TRBJ2-4; 7 nucleotides agree with TRBD2. Germline CDR1 is SGHTA and CDR2 is FQGNSA. The CDR3 consists of 14 residues. With 4 bases clipped from V and 7 bases from J, the junction kept 7 bases outside the gene matches. The CDR3 DNA reads as TGTGCCAGCAGCTCCACTGTGGGGGGGAACATTCAGTACTTC. Translating it yields CASSSTVGGNIQYF.

J is TRBJ2-7 and V is TRBV7-9; no clear D. Germline CDR1 is SEHNR and CDR2 is FQNEAQ (reference sequence). This CDR3 is built from 13 residues. V lost 1 base and J 12 bases, leaving 16 bases between the germline ends. The CDR3 DNA sequence: TGTGCCAGCAGCTTAGAGTCGATGGCCTCCGCGTACTTC. It is translated as CASSLESMASAYF. Full variable domain (rest looked up from reference TRBV7-9 and TRBJ2-7): DTGVSQNPRHKITKRGQNVTFRCDPISEHNRLYWYRQTLGQGPEFLTYFQNEAQLEKSRLLSDRFSAERPKGSFSTLEIQRTEQGDSAMYLCASSLESMASAYFGPGTRLTVT.

The gene calls are TRBV5-5 and TRBJ2-7; perhaps TRBD2 as D (5 bases). The CDR3 loop spans 15 amino acids. The germline CDR1 and CDR2 sequences are SGHKS and YYEKEE (reference sequence). With 1 base removed from V and 2 bases from J, the gap between germline ends came to 13 bases. CDR3 sequence (DNA): TGTGCCAGCAGCTTGCAGCCGGGGATAACCTACGAGCAGTACTTC. The encoded protein is CASSLQPGITYEQYF.

This clone was observed a few times. In nucleotides, the CDR3 is TGTGCCAGCAGTGAATGGACAGGCTACTATGGCTACACCTTC. It is translated as CASSEWTGYYGYTF. This rearrangement joins TRBV25-1 to TRBJ1-2, with 7 bases matching TRBD1. The CDR3 is made up of 14 amino acids. J lost 3 bases, V lost 1 base, and 2 bases had no gene match. Germline CDR1 MGHDK, CDR2 SYGVNS.

This chain connects TRBV25-1 to TRBJ1-5, with TRBD1 matching 9 bases. V gave up 1 base and J gave up 0 bases; unmatched junction bases: 4. Germline V lookup: CDR1 MGHDK, CDR2 SYGVNS. This CDR3 region has 17 residues. CDR3 protein: CASSESAGQGSNQPQHF. The CDR3 DNA follows: TGTGCCAGCAGTGAATCGGCGGGACAGGGTAGCAATCAGCCCCAGCATTTT.

In its sample, this clone was seen a few times. This chain connects TRBV7-9 to TRBJ1-2; TRBD1 matches at 10 bases. The CDR3 spans 15 residues. CDR1 is SEHNR, CDR2 FQNEAQ, per germline (reference sequence). The trim removed 2 bases at V and 8 bases at J, leaving 8 bases unmatched. CDR3: CASSLNRDRGYGYTF. Here the CDR3 DNA reads TGTGCCAGCAGCTTAAACCGGGACAGGGGTTACGGCTACACCTTC.

V usage is TRBV5-1 and J usage is TRBJ2-5; TRBD1 matches at 8 bases. J lost 1 base, V lost 4 bases, and 3 bases had no gene match. Germline values: CDR1 SGHRS, CDR2 YFSETQ. The CDR3 spans 14 residues. This chain's CDR3 is CASSPGQAQETQYF. The CDR3 nucleotides are TGCGCCAGCAGCCCGGGACAGGCCCAAGAGACCCAGTACTTC.

CDR3 coding DNA: TGTGCCAGCAGCCCCCCCATAAGATCCGGGGAGACCCAGTACTTC. It translates to CASSPPIRSGETQYF. The rearrangement joins TRBV7-9 to TRBJ2-5; D gene unclear. The CDR3 loop spans 15 amino acids. Trimming shortened V by 5 bases and J by 5 bases, and 18 bases separated the two germline ends. Germline values: CDR1 SEHNR, CDR2 FQNEAQ (reference sequence).

The chain employs TRBV4-3 and TRBJ2-4; TRBD2 might be the D (5 bases). The CDR3 is made up of 15 amino acids. Trimming took 4 bases from V and 6 from J, leaving 16 bases between them. Per the germline V gene, CDR1 is LGHNA and CDR2 is YSLEER. CDR3 nucleotides: TGCGCCAGCAGCCCCGAACTAGATCCCAGAAACATTCAGTACTTC. Its translation: CASSPELDPRNIQYF.

This sequence joins TRBV28 and TRBJ2-3; D is unclear. In germline, CDR1 is MDHEN, CDR2 SYDVKM. CDR3 length: 16 residues. V was pared by 3 bases and J by 0 bases, with 13 bases between. CDR3 in amino acids: CASSFLVGGSTDTQYF. Here the CDR3 DNA reads TGTGCCAGCAGTTTTTTGGTCGGCGGAAGCACAGATACGCAGTATTTT.

This chain joins TRBV19 and TRBJ2-1; 9 nucleotides match TRBD1. Trimming at V came to 4 bases and at J to 3 bases, leaving 4 bases not matched to a gene. From germline, CDR1 is LNHDA and CDR2 SQIVND (reference sequence). The CDR3 is 15 amino acids. CDR3 coding DNA: TGTGCCAGTAGTAAAGGGACAGGGCACTACAATGAGCAGTTCTTC. It codes for CASSKGTGHYNEQFF.

The chain couples TRBV30 to TRBJ2-5, with TRBD2 matching over 9 bases. Germline CDR1 reads GTSNPN; CDR2 reads SVGIG (reference sequence). V shed 4 bases and J 9 bases; nucleotides not matched to a gene: 9. The CDR3 runs 13 residues. CDR3 amino acids: CAWKLAGWGAQYF. The CDR3 nucleotides read TGTGCCTGGAAACTAGCGGGTTGGGGGGCCCAGTACTTC.

J is TRBJ2-7 and V is TRBV28; 9 positions match TRBD2. V was clipped by 7 bases and J by 0 bases; unmatched bases: 7. The CDR3 has 15 amino acids. Germline lookup yields CDR1 MDHEN and CDR2 SYDVKM. CDR3 sequence: CASIQAGGLSYEQYF. The CDR3, as DNA: TGTGCCAGCATTCAAGCGGGGGGACTCTCCTACGAGCAGTACTTC.

The chain combines TRBV20-1 with TRBJ1-2, with D unclear. V gave up 0 bases and J gave up 8 bases, with 7 bases separating them. The CDR3 is made up of 11 amino acids. The germline V gene encodes CDR1 DFQATT and CDR2 SNEGSKA (reference sequence). DNA of the CDR3: TGCAGTGCTAGAGATATGCGGGGCTACACCTTC. The encoded protein is CSARDMRGYTF.

The J gene is TRBJ2-7, the V gene TRBV7-2; perhaps TRBD1 as D (6 bases). Germline CDR1 reads SGHTA; CDR2 reads FQGNSA. This CDR3 is 13 amino acids long. Trimming took 4 bases from V and 5 from J, leaving 12 bases between them. This CDR3 reads CASSYTGFNEQYF. The CDR3, as DNA: TGTGCCAGCAGCTATACAGGGTTCAACGAGCAGTACTTC.

J is TRBJ2-7 and V is TRBV7-8; 10 positions match TRBD2. With V trimmed by 3 bases and J by 2 bases, 4 bases remained unmatched. The CDR3 is 15 residues long. Per germline, CDR1 SGHVS and CDR2 FQNEAQ. CDR3 amino acids: CASSLASGGPYEQYF. The DNA of the CDR3 is TGTGCCAGCAGCTTGGCTAGCGGGGGACCCTACGAGCAGTACTTC.

This clone has only one observation. The V and J genes are TRBV7-9 and TRBJ2-1; D possibly corresponds to TRBD2 (6 bases). Germline-derived CDR1 and CDR2 are SEHNR and FQNEAQ (reference sequence). Trimming removed 5 bases at V and 1 base at J, with 15 bases between. This CDR3 region has 16 residues. The CDR3 protein is CASSPIGGESYNEQFF. CDR3 nucleotide sequence: TGTGCCAGCAGCCCCATTGGCGGGGAATCCTACAATGAGCAGTTCTTC.

The chain has TRBV12-1 and TRBJ1-3; the table's D call, TRBD1, was not checked against the DNA. TRBV12-1 is a pseudogene locus. The CDR3 contains 18 residues. For the CDR3, the DNA is TGTGCCAGCAGCTTTGGGGACATTGGGGAAACATCCGGAAACACCATATATTTT. It translates to CASSFGDIGETSGNTIYF.

The chain combines TRBV5-1 with TRBJ2-3, with 7 positions matching TRBD2. V lost 0 bases and J lost 0; bases outside the gene matches: 1. The CDR3 extends over 15 amino acids. The V gene's germline CDR1 is SGHRS and CDR2 YFSETQ. The DNA for the CDR3 is TGCGCCAGCAGCTTGGTGGGGGGGAGCACAGATACGCAGTATTTT. It encodes CASSLVGGSTDTQYF. The whole variable domain, filled in from reference TRBV5-1 and TRBJ2-3, reads KAGVTQTPRYLIKTRGQQVTLSCSPISGHRSVSWYQQTPGQGLQFLFEYFSETQRNKGNFPGRFSGRQFSNSRSEMNVSTLELGDSALYLCASSLVGGSTDTQYFGPGTRLTVL.

J is TRBJ2-6 and V is TRBV2, with D possibly matching TRBD1 (5 bases). The germline V gene has CDR1 SNHLY and CDR2 FYNNEI. This CDR3 comprises 19 residues. Trimming shortened V by 0 bases and J by 0 bases, and 15 bases separated the two germline ends. The CDR3 loop reads CASSEAGQVLRSGANVLTF. The DNA for the CDR3 is TGTGCCAGCAGTGAAGCGGGGCAGGTATTACGCTCTGGGGCCAACGTCCTGACTTTC.

As to this clone: Its ends do not fully match the called genes, so a read error is possible. The rearrangement links TRBV9 to TRBJ2-7; the match to TRBD1 covers 8 bases. CDR1 is SGDLS and CDR2 is YYNGEE in the germline V gene. The CDR3 is 16 residues long. This chain's CDR3 is CASSVDDTQGARKLNF. DNA for the CDR3: TGTGCCAGCAGCGTAGACGACACCCAGGGGGCGAGGAAATTGAACTTC. Full variable domain (remainder filled in from reference TRBV9 and TRBJ2-7): DSGVTQTPKHLITATGQRVTLRCSPRSGDLSVYWYQQSLDQGLQFLIQYYNGEERAKGNILERFSAQQFPDLHSELNLSSLELGDSALYFCASSVDDTQGARKLNFGPGTRLTVT.

The rearrangement links TRBV7-2 to TRBJ2-5; TRBD2 might be the D (7 bases). Looked up from germline, CDR1 is SGHTA and CDR2 is FQGNSA. The CDR3 contains 15 residues. The germline V and J ends were trimmed by 5 bases and 4 bases, with 17 bases remaining between them. CDR3 sequence (DNA): TGTGCCAGCAGCCGACAGGCCGCGGGGGTAGAGACCCAGTACTTC. Protein: CASSRQAAGVETQYF.

V usage is TRBV23-1 and J usage is TRBJ2-7; no clear D gene. TRBV23-1 is labeled an ORF, and its function is uncertain. V lost 2 bases to trimming and J lost 6 bases, with 8 bases between them. The CDR3 is 12 amino acids. In DNA form, the CDR3 reads TGCGCCAGCAGTCAAGATAGGAGCGAGCAGTACTTC. It yields the protein CASSQDRSEQYF.

The rearrangement links TRBV5-6 to TRBJ2-5; 13 nucleotides line up with TRBD2. The germline V gene encodes CDR1 SGHDT and CDR2 YYEEEE. V lost 1 base and J lost 5; bases outside the gene matches: 14. This CDR3 contains 19 residues. CDR3 residues: CASSLFMGGLAGVDETQYF. The CDR3 nucleotides read TGTGCCAGCAGCTTGTTTATGGGTGGACTAGCGGGAGTAGACGAGACCCAGTACTTC.

The chain's CDR3 is CASSLWTGGGLQPQHF. The CDR3 coding sequence is TGTGCCAGCAGCTTATGGACAGGGGGTGGTTTGCAGCCCCAGCATTTT. The rearrangement joins TRBV13 to TRBJ1-5; 10 positions agree with TRBD1. The CDR3 contains 16 residues. Trimming removed 2 bases from V and 7 bases from J; junction bases left unmatched: 8. CDR1 and CDR2 from the germline V gene are PRHDT and FYEKMQ (reference sequence).

This clone has only one observation. V usage is TRBV4-2 and J usage is TRBJ2-3, with TRBD2 matching 10 bases. Germline trimming cut 2 bases from V and 2 bases from J; bases unmatched to any gene: 4. CDR1 LGHNA and CDR2 YNFKEQ come from the germline V gene. The CDR3 extends over 16 amino acids. Here the CDR3 DNA reads TGTGCCAGCAGCCAACCAGGACTAGCGGTCACAGATACGCAGTATTTT. Translated: CASSQPGLAVTDTQYF.

In this sample, this clone turned up once. The chain uses TRBV29-1 and TRBJ2-7; TRBD2 matches 12 bases. J was trimmed by 11 bases and V by 4 bases; bases with no gene match: 12. Germline CDR1 SQVTM, CDR2 ANQGSEA. The CDR3 sequence is 14 residues long. For the CDR3, the DNA is TGCAGCGTTGTAGTGGGCCTAGCGGGAGGGAAGGAGTACTTC. It codes for CSVVVGLAGGKEYF.

The gene calls are TRBV6-1 and TRBJ2-7, with D possibly being TRBD1 (5 bases). Deletions cut 3 bases from V and 6 bases from J, with 12 bases between. CDR1 and CDR2 from the germline V gene are MNHNS and SASEGT. The CDR3 spans 13 residues. DNA of the CDR3: TGTGCCAGCAGTGAGAGTCAGGGTCGCGAGCAGTACTTC. This sequence encodes CASSESQGREQYF.

CDR3 amino acids: CASSLAWEVLAGGQDTQYF. DNA for the CDR3: TGTGCCAGCAGCTTAGCATGGGAGGTCTTAGCGGGGGGGCAAGATACGCAGTATTTT. The chain employs TRBV7-6 and TRBJ2-3, with TRBD2 identical over 11 bases. The germline gives CDR1 SGHVS, CDR2 FNYEAQ. The CDR3 spans 19 residues. The V and J ends lost 0 bases and 5 bases, in that order; junction bases with no gene match: 13.

The chain links TRBV5-6 to TRBJ1-2, with TRBD1 as a possible D gene (6 bases). The CDR3 has 13 amino acids. In germline, CDR1 is SGHDT, CDR2 YYEEEE. Deletions cut 4 bases from V and 4 bases from J, with 11 bases between. CDR3 DNA: TGTGCCAGCAGCCGACAGGTCGGCTATGGCTACACCTTC. It specifies CASSRQVGYGYTF.

The J gene is TRBJ1-2, the V gene TRBV7-3; TRBD1 matches 8 bases. Germline V CDR1 and CDR2: SGHTA, FQGTGA. V was clipped by 0 bases and J by 7 bases; unmatched bases: 13. The CDR3 has 17 amino acids. CDR3 sequence: CASSLTALPGGWLGYTF. CDR3 DNA sequence: TGTGCCAGCAGCTTAACGGCTCTTCCAGGGGGCTGGCTTGGCTACACCTTC.